The present entry profiles one TCR beta chain with its context. What it recognizes is unknown. This entry comes from a study of PD-1 blockade in classical Hodgkin lymphoma. Regarding the study as a whole: Exclusion covered patients beginning nivolumab under 1 year post-ASCT.

Using immunoSEQ multiplex PCR, the repertoire was profiled, and TCRdb retains in-frame clones only, with some absent. Here the sample spans 45,000 to 60,000 clones, 80% being singletons. Per germline, CDR1 DFQATT and CDR2 SNEGSKA (reference sequence). Trimming pared 6 bases from V and 6 bases from J, leaving 11 bases between. The length of the CDR3 is 11 residues. Regarding time point: cycle 4 day 1 (C4D1), after 6 weeks of nivolumab. Each of the patients experienced relapse following autologous stem cell transplantation, and their brentuximab vedotin exposure differed. Sequencing used peripheral blood mononuclear cells (PBMCs), obtained before the fourth cycle of nivolumab. This receptor was obtained from a human donor with classical Hodgkin lymphoma. This rearrangement joins TRBV20-1 to TRBJ2-5; D not certain. CDR3 residues: CSARTAKTQYF. The CDR3 DNA reads TGCAGTGCCCGAACGGCGAAGACCCAGTACTTC.